A selection of T cell receptor beta chains follows, all from one sample in a study of human T cells and chemical hapten exposure. MiXCR, applied by TCRdb to the RACE reads, yields one record per CDR3 protein. Of some 62,000 distinct CDR3 sequences listed, 9.5% to 12% are singletons. Specimen: whole blood, collected in connection with sensitization to the hapten diphenylcyclopropenone (DPC). The receptors here all came from a woman younger than 45 with alopecia areata. Some clones in this sample may be carry-over from other donors' samples. Both conserved end residues are trimmed from each CDR3. Each record gives: V gene, J gene, CDR3 protein.

v_call: TRBV2
j_call: TRBJ2-4
cdr3_aa: ASRRQGGGENIQY

v_call: TRBV28
j_call: TRBJ2-4
cdr3_aa: ASRPDIAKNIQY

v_call: TRBV7-9
j_call: TRBJ2-7
cdr3_aa: ASSLSIAGGPSEQY

v_call: TRBV5-6
j_call: TRBJ1-1
cdr3_aa: ASTVGGEAF

v_call: TRBV20-1
j_call: TRBJ1-1
cdr3_aa: SATPWGTEAF

v_call: TRBV11-3
j_call: TRBJ2-7
cdr3_aa: ASSLGGSGRRNEQY

v_call: TRBV12-3/TRBV12-4
j_call: TRBJ2-7
cdr3_aa: ASSSQGTEYEQY

v_call: TRBV28
j_call: TRBJ2-7
cdr3_aa: ASSRKVSLEY

v_call: TRBV18
j_call: TRBJ2-3
cdr3_aa: ASSPLSGGPTDTQY

v_call: TRBV9
j_call: TRBJ2-1
cdr3_aa: ASSVGVSGSVGEQF

v_call: TRBV20-1
j_call: TRBJ1-6
cdr3_aa: SARGTAYNSPLH

v_call: TRBV6-2/TRBV6-3
j_call: TRBJ2-7
cdr3_aa: ASSSTSLAYEQY

v_call: TRBV15
j_call: TRBJ1-5
cdr3_aa: ATKNGQGLAYQPQH

v_call: TRBV4-1
j_call: TRBJ1-1
cdr3_aa: ASSQTPGGRVRTEAF

v_call: TRBV30
j_call: TRBJ1-4
cdr3_aa: AWSLGFEKLF

v_call: TRBV10-2
j_call: TRBJ2-1
cdr3_aa: ASRVSGNEQF

v_call: TRBV28
j_call: TRBJ2-3
cdr3_aa: ASSPHQGFRTDTQY

v_call: TRBV29-1
j_call: TRBJ2-4
cdr3_aa: SVGIPGKNIQY

v_call: TRBV18
j_call: TRBJ2-1
cdr3_aa: ASSPLLAGMNEQF

v_call: TRBV28
j_call: TRBJ2-2
cdr3_aa: ASSLGGPRELF

v_call: TRBV20-1
j_call: TRBJ1-1
cdr3_aa: SVREIGKNTEAF

v_call: TRBV5-6
j_call: TRBJ2-3
cdr3_aa: ASSTLGTQY

v_call: TRBV5-1
j_call: TRBJ1-1
cdr3_aa: ASSLAGGPRNTEAF

v_call: TRBV18
j_call: TRBJ1-5
cdr3_aa: ASSPLDSSNQPQH

v_call: TRBV30
j_call: TRBJ1-2
cdr3_aa: AWRQGRNYGYT

v_call: TRBV6-2/TRBV6-3
j_call: TRBJ2-7
cdr3_aa: ASRLASGSDEQY

v_call: TRBV10-3
j_call: TRBJ2-3
cdr3_aa: AISEVADTQY

v_call: TRBV29-1
j_call: TRBJ1-2
cdr3_aa: SVGQGDGYT

v_call: TRBV28
j_call: TRBJ1-5
cdr3_aa: ASSPDQGAGQPQH